This T cell receptor (beta chain) emerged from a study of OX40 agonist ivuxolimab in advanced cancers. Study details: Clinicians treated patients with ivuxolimab, an agonistic anti-OX40 (CD134) antibody. Enrollees could have had prior anti-PD-1, anti-PD-L1 or anti-CTLA-4 therapy, which around 40% had received.

Points on this clone: The antigen is unknown.

Only in-frame clones appear in the TCRdb table, and some are missing; sequencing was by immunoSEQ multiplex PCR. The table shows around 44,000 clones, with approximately 86% occurring only once. Collection of blood occurred at baseline, at cycle 4 day 1, and at cycle 7 day 1. Study-level results: Relative to CD4+ cells, CD8+ T cells on average had more expanded clones.

V was cut by 8 bases and J by 11 bases, with 13 bases left in between. The germline V gene has CDR1 WSHSY and CDR2 SAAADI. The CDR3 consists of 12 residues. The chain couples TRBV10-2 to TRBJ1-6; D unresolved. This specimen consisted of CD4+ or CD8+ T cells sorted from blood, obtained in a trial of the OX40 agonist ivuxolimab. This TCR was sampled from an adult with an advanced solid tumor such as melanoma, head and neck, liver or kidney cancer. The CDR3 DNA sequence: TGCGCCAGCTCGGCCCTACAAACACCCCTCCACTTT. It specifies CASSALQTPLHF.